This T cell receptor (beta chain) derives from a study of T cell responses to AZD1222 COVID-19 vaccine. Study outcomes and limitations: Seropositive AZD1222 recipients at baseline numbered only five to seven.

Method: immunoSEQ multiplex PCR; TCRdb's copy keeps in-frame clones and lacks some. The data show 92,000 or so clones, with about 91% seen just once and around 5.5% held by the top ten. On this clone itself: No antigen is known for it.

J gave up 3 bases and V 4 bases, and 3 bases lay outside the gene matches. The CDR3 runs 16 residues. Looked up from germline, CDR1 is LGHNA and CDR2 is YSLEER. Investigators merged groups given second doses at roughly 4 or roughly 12 weeks. Sequenced here: peripheral blood, sampled 28 days after the second AZD1222 dose. The J gene is TRBJ2-2, the V gene TRBV4-3, with 12 nucleotides matching TRBD2. The clonotype originates from an adult who received the AZD1222 COVID-19 vaccine. CDR3: CASSPRLAGDTGELFF. CDR3 in DNA: TGCGCCAGCAGCCCTCGACTAGCGGGGGACACCGGGGAGCTGTTTTTT.